This T cell receptor (beta chain) was sequenced in a study of OX40 agonist ivuxolimab in advanced cancers. The method was immunoSEQ multiplex PCR; TCRdb's version includes in-frame clones alone and lacks a portion of them. The data contain just over 70,000 clones, 65% to 85% of them singletons. There are 13 residues in the CDR3. J was trimmed by 7 bases and V by 8 bases; bases with no gene match: 13. Germline loops: CDR1 SQVTM, CDR2 ANQGSEA. The chain is built from TRBV29-1 and TRBJ1-1; 7 bases align to TRBD1. The material was CD4+ or CD8+ T cells sorted from blood, obtained in a trial of the OX40 agonist ivuxolimab. The sequence was obtained from an adult with an advanced solid tumor such as melanoma, head and neck, liver or kidney cancer. CDR3 DNA sequence: TGCAGCCTCCTCGGACAGGATAGAGGTGAAGCTTTCTTT. Translation gives CSLLGQDRGEAFF.